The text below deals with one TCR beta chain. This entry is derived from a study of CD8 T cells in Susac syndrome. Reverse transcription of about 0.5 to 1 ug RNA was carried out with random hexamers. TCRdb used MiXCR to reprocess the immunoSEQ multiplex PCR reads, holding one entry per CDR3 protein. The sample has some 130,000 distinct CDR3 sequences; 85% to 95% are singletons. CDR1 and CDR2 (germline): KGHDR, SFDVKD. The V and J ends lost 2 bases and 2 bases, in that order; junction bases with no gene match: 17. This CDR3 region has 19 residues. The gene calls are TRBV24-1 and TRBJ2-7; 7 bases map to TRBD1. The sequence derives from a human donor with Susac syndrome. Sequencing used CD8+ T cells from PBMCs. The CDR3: CATSDSGQLASARPYEQYF. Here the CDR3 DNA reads TGTGCCACCAGTGATTCGGGACAGCTAGCTTCCGCGAGACCCTACGAGCAGTACTTC.